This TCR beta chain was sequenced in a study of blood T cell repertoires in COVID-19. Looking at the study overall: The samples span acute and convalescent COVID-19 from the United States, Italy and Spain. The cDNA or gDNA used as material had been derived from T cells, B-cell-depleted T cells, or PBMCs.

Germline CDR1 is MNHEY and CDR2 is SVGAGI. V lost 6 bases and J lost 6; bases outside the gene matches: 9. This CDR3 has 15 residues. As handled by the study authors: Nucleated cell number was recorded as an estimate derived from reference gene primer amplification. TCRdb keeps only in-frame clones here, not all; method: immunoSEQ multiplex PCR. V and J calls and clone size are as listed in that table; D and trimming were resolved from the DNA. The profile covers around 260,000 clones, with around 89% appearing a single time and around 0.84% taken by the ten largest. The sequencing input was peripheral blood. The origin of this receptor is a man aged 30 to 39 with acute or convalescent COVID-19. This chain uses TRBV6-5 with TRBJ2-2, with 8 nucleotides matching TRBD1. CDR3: CASRAAGGASGELFF. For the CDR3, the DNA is TGTGCCAGCAGGGCCGCAGGGGGCGCATCCGGGGAGCTGTTTTTT.